The 30 T cell receptor beta chains given below trace back to one sample, sequenced in a study of beta chain features in type 1 diabetes listed by TCRdb under 2018. Libraries were constructed by the immunoSEQ multiplex PCR assay. The entire isolated RNA was reverse transcribed using the High Capacity cDNA Reverse Transcription Kit, and thus expressed TCRB transcripts were sequenced. TCRdb re-hosts the immuneACCESS table, in-frame sequences only. Its copies lack some clones; in the studies checked, an unresolved V gene accounts for under half of them, and the cause for the rest is not known. A total of about 150,000 clones appear in this sample, about 7.3% of them only once. Of the sample, 0.55% to 0.75% falls within the top ten clones. Specimen: central memory CD4+ T cells from blood. These TCRs come from a man aged 18 to 35 in good health.

The chain uses TRBV7-3 and TRBJ2-3; weak D call: TRBD2 (5 bases). CDR1 and CDR2 from the germline V gene are SGHTA and FQGTGA. Trimming removed 5 bases from V and 3 bases from J, with 18 bases in between. CDR3 size: 16 residues. CDR3 loop: CASSLGISRETDTQYF. Written as DNA, the CDR3 is TGTGCCAGCAGCCTCGGGATCTCCCGGGAAACAGATACGCAGTATTTT.

V and J are TRBV9 and TRBJ2-3; 9 nucleotides line up with TRBD2. Germline CDR1 and CDR2: SGDLS and YYNGEE. The CDR3 runs to 15 residues. The V gene end was trimmed by 4 bases and the J gene end by 15 bases; junction bases not matched to a gene: 18. DNA for the CDR3: TGTGCCAGCAGCCCTCACTCGACGGGACTAGCCGCATCCTATTTT. It yields the protein CASSPHSTGLAASYF.

This clone occurred a few times. The chain uses TRBV2 and TRBJ2-3, with D tentatively TRBD2 (7 bases). V gave up 4 bases and J gave up 4 bases, with 12 bases separating them. Germline CDR1 is SNHLY and CDR2 is FYNNEI. The CDR3 contains 14 residues. CDR3: CASSAGGAADTQYF. CDR3 DNA: TGTGCCAGCAGTGCGGGGGGCGCGGCAGATACGCAGTATTTT. The full variable domain, rest sourced from reference TRBV2 and TRBJ2-3, is EPEVTQTPSHQVTQMGQEVILRCVPISNHLYFYWYRQILGQKVEFLVSFYNNEISEKSEIFDDQFSVERPDGSNFTLKIRSTKLEDSAMYFCASSAGGAADTQYFGPGTRLTVL.

This clone was counted only a few times. This sequence joins TRBV7-3 and TRBJ2-7; TRBD2 might be the D (6 bases). V was shortened by 5 bases and J by 6 bases, with 14 bases between the two germline ends. The CDR3 contains 13 residues. The germline gives CDR1 SGHTA, CDR2 FQGTGA. CDR3 coding DNA: TGTGCCAGCAGCCCCCACCCGCGGGGCGAGCAGTACTTC. Translated: CASSPHPRGEQYF.

This clone came up many times. This sequence joins TRBV25-1 and TRBJ1-1; D is uncertain. The CDR3 runs 11 residues. Looked up from germline, CDR1 is MGHDK and CDR2 is SYGVNS. V was clipped by 0 bases and J by 8 bases, with 4 bases between them. The CDR3 DNA sequence: TGTGCCAGCAGTGAATACAGGGAAGCTTTCTTT. This sequence encodes CASSEYREAFF.

This clone was counted between two and nine times. V is TRBV2 and J is TRBJ2-5; D is unclear. Trimming removed 5 bases from V and 6 bases from J, with 10 bases in between. CDR3 length equals 12 residues. The germline V gene encodes CDR1 SNHLY and CDR2 FYNNEI. The CDR3, as DNA: TGTGCCAGCAGTTTCCGCTCTAAGACCCAGTACTTC. Translating it yields CASSFRSKTQYF. Combining the CDR3 with reference TRBV2 and TRBJ2-5 gives the whole variable domain EPEVTQTPSHQVTQMGQEVILRCVPISNHLYFYWYRQILGQKVEFLVSFYNNEISEKSEIFDDQFSVERPDGSNFTLKIRSTKLEDSAMYFCASSFRSKTQYFGPGTRLLVL.

The chain recombines TRBV9 with TRBJ1-5; no reliable D call. Germline CDR1 reads SGDLS; CDR2 reads YYNGEE. Trimming left V 3 bases short and J 6 bases short, with 10 bases between. CDR3 length equals 13 residues. CDR3 nucleotide sequence: TGTGCCAGCAGCGGAGAGGGCAGTCAGCCCCAGCATTTT. It yields the protein CASSGEGSQPQHF. Drawing the rest from reference TRBV9 and TRBJ1-5, the complete variable domain is DSGVTQTPKHLITATGQRVTLRCSPRSGDLSVYWYQQSLDQGLQFLIQYYNGEERAKGNILERFSAQQFPDLHSELNLSSLELGDSALYFCASSGEGSQPQHFGDGTRLSIL.

This clone was detected a few times. The chain has TRBV30 and TRBJ2-1; 9 bases align to TRBD2. The CDR3 is made up of 14 amino acids. The ends lost 3 bases at V and 8 bases at J; junction bases unmatched: 8. Germline V gives CDR1 GTSNPN, CDR2 SVGIG (reference sequence). The CDR3 is CAWRPGLAYDEQFF. The DNA for the CDR3 is TGTGCCTGGAGGCCAGGACTAGCGTACGATGAGCAGTTCTTC.

This CDR3 is CASSIYLSGGAWVNEQFF. DNA for the CDR3: TGTGCCAGCAGTATATACCTTAGCGGGGGGGCGTGGGTCAATGAGCAGTTCTTC. The V and J genes are TRBV28 and TRBJ2-1, with 11 bases identical to TRBD2. Germline-derived CDR1 and CDR2 are MDHEN and SYDVKM. The CDR3 length is 18 residues. The V gene end was trimmed by 5 bases and the J gene end by 6 bases; junction bases not matched to a gene: 15.

The rearrangement joins TRBV10-3 to TRBJ2-2, with D possibly being TRBD1 (6 bases). Trimming stripped 0 bases from V and 6 bases from J, with 14 bases between. CDR1 is ENHRY and CDR2 is SYGVKD in the germline V gene. The CDR3 is 16 amino acids. CDR3 protein: CAISESGLGQAGELFF. CDR3 DNA: TGTGCCATCAGTGAGTCGGGTTTGGGACAAGCCGGGGAGCTGTTTTTT.

This clone occurred many times. The chain links TRBV30 to TRBJ2-3; TRBD1 aligns across 7 bases. Germline lookup yields CDR1 GTSNPN and CDR2 SVGIG (reference sequence). The CDR3 is made up of 14 amino acids. V lost 3 bases and J lost 0; bases outside the gene matches: 3. For the CDR3, the DNA is TGTGCCTGGAGCAAGGGGGCAAGCACAGATACGCAGTATTTT. This translates into CAWSKGASTDTQYF.

Concerning this clone: The same CDR3 is also encoded by other DNA sequences in this sample. This chain connects TRBV18 to TRBJ2-7, with a tentative D call TRBD2 (5 bases). The CDR3 covers 13 residues. V lost 3 bases and J 1 base, leaving 7 bases between the germline ends. Germline-derived CDR1 and CDR2 are KGHSH and LQKENI. The chain's CDR3 is CASSPSASYEQYF. Written as DNA, the CDR3 is TGTGCCAGCTCACCTAGCGCTTCCTACGAGCAGTACTTC. The full variable domain, its missing parts supplied by reference TRBV18 and TRBJ2-7, is NAGVMQNPRHLVRRRGQEARLRCSPMKGHSHVYWYRQLPEEGLKFMVYLQKENIIDESGMPKERFSAEFPKEGPSILRIQQVVRGDSAAYFCASSPSASYEQYFGPGTRLTVT.

The chain employs TRBV19 and TRBJ2-2; TRBD1 matches at 7 bases. Trimming at V came to 8 bases and at J to 4 bases, leaving 10 bases not matched to a gene. From germline, CDR1 is LNHDA and CDR2 SQIVND (reference sequence). The CDR3 extends over 15 amino acids. CDR3: CASLPDRPFTGELFF. The CDR3 nucleotides read TGTGCCAGTCTCCCGGACAGGCCATTCACCGGGGAGCTGTTTTTT.

This clone was counted many times. This sequence joins TRBV10-3 and TRBJ1-1; no definite D call. Looked up from germline, CDR1 is ENHRY and CDR2 is SYGVKD. The CDR3 spans 11 residues. Trimming cost V 4 bases and J 11 bases, with 11 bases left between them. The CDR3 protein is CAISVESLAFF. The CDR3, as DNA: TGTGCCATCAGTGTTGAGTCACTGGCTTTCTTT.

This chain connects TRBV28 to TRBJ1-1; TRBD1 matches 9 bases. Trimming took 7 bases from V and 5 from J; bases not matched to a gene: 5. The CDR3 length is 13 residues. From germline, CDR1 is MDHEN and CDR2 SYDVKM. CDR3: CASMRQGVTEAFF. The CDR3 nucleotides read TGTGCCAGCATGCGACAGGGGGTAACTGAAGCTTTCTTT.

This clone was seen more than once but under ten times. This chain connects TRBV4-3 to TRBJ1-6, with D unresolved. The V end lost 2 bases, the J end lost 4 bases, and 3 bases lay between the germline ends. CDR1 and CDR2 (germline): LGHNA, YSLEER. This CDR3 is 13 amino acids long. This chain's CDR3 is CASSQRYNSPLHF. CDR3 nucleotides: TGCGCCAGCAGCCAACGTTATAATTCACCCCTCCACTTT.

V usage is TRBV29-1 and J usage is TRBJ1-4; no definite D call. The length of the CDR3 is 16 residues. Germline V gives CDR1 SQVTM, CDR2 ANQGSEA. V was pared by 4 bases and J by 0 bases, with 15 bases between. CDR3 region: CSVVARRDATNEKLFF. For the CDR3, the DNA is TGCAGCGTTGTAGCCAGGAGGGATGCAACTAATGAAAAACTGTTTTTT.

This clone was observed many times. The chain joins TRBV29-1 to TRBJ2-1, with 10 bases that match TRBD2. The CDR3 is 13 residues long. CDR1 is SQVTM and CDR2 is ANQGSEA in the germline V gene. V was pared by 6 bases and J by 5 bases, with 4 bases of the junction left unmatched. CDR3 DNA: TGCAGCGTCTCTAGCGGGGGTAACAATGAGCAGTTCTTC. Its protein is CSVSSGGNNEQFF.

This clone was found a few times. V gene TRBV28 combines with J gene TRBJ2-7, with D possibly matching TRBD2 (6 bases). This CDR3 is 16 amino acids long. Germline values: CDR1 MDHEN, CDR2 SYDVKM. Deletions cut 6 bases from V and 0 bases from J, with 18 bases between. CDR3 protein: CASSHLSGRISYEQYF. For the CDR3, the DNA is TGTGCCAGCAGCCACCTTAGCGGACGTATCTCCTACGAGCAGTACTTC.

This clone has a handful of counts. The rearrangement joins TRBV30 to TRBJ1-3, with 7 bases aligning to TRBD1. The CDR3 sequence is 14 residues long. Germline V CDR1 and CDR2: GTSNPN, SVGIG (reference sequence). The junction had 3 bases not matched to a gene; V was cut back by 0 bases and J by 4 bases. For the CDR3, the DNA is TGTGCCTGGAGTGTCGGGACAGCGGGAAACACCATATATTTT. Amino acids: CAWSVGTAGNTIYF.

This clone was observed a few times. This sample also contains other DNA sequences that code for the same CDR3. The gene calls are TRBV30 and TRBJ1-2, with 8 bases lining up with TRBD1. Germline-derived CDR1 and CDR2 are GTSNPN and SVGIG (reference sequence). The CDR3 runs to 14 residues. V trimming: 3 bases; J trimming: 8 bases; junction bases outside the gene matches: 11. The CDR3 DNA reads as TGTGCCTGGAGCTCAACCCAGGGGGCACGCGGCTACACCTTC. It is translated as CAWSSTQGARGYTF.

The sample holds a few counts of this clone. The V and J genes are TRBV9 and TRBJ2-1; 7 positions agree with TRBD2. Germline V gene lookup returns CDR1 SGDLS and CDR2 YYNGEE. V shed 4 bases and J 4 bases; nucleotides not matched to a gene: 8. CDR3 size: 15 residues. The DNA for the CDR3 is TGTGCCAGCAGCCCTCGCCTAGCGGAGTACAATGAGCAGTTCTTC. Protein sequence: CASSPRLAEYNEQFF. Looking up the rest from reference TRBV9 and TRBJ2-1 gives the full variable domain: DSGVTQTPKHLITATGQRVTLRCSPRSGDLSVYWYQQSLDQGLQFLIQYYNGEERAKGNILERFSAQQFPDLHSELNLSSLELGDSALYFCASSPRLAEYNEQFFGPGTRLTVL.

This clone was detected a few times. This rearrangement joins TRBV4-1 to TRBJ1-1; 9 bases line up with TRBD1. The germline V gene has CDR1 MGHRA and CDR2 YSYEKL. The CDR3 extends over 14 amino acids. The junction had 8 bases not matched to a gene; V was cut back by 7 bases and J by 5 bases. The CDR3 DNA reads TGCGCCAGCACCGCACAGGGGGCAGGAACTGAAGCTTTCTTT. The encoded protein is CASTAQGAGTEAFF.

A few counts support this clone. The V call is TRBV18, the J call TRBJ2-7; TRBD1 matches at 10 bases. Germline trimming cut 4 bases from V and 7 bases from J; bases unmatched to any gene: 7. This CDR3 has 14 amino acids. Germline lookup yields CDR1 KGHSH and CDR2 LQKENI. This CDR3 reads CASSLAGQGSEQYF. The CDR3 DNA sequence: TGTGCCAGCTCACTTGCGGGACAGGGGAGTGAGCAGTACTTC.

The gene calls are TRBV25-1 and TRBJ2-3, with 11 bases that match TRBD1. The V gene's germline CDR1 is MGHDK and CDR2 SYGVNS. Trimming cost V 4 bases and J 12 bases; bases outside gene matches: 12. This CDR3 has 15 residues. The CDR3 here is CASSGGTGGTRSQYF. The CDR3 DNA reads as TGTGCCAGCAGTGGCGGGACAGGGGGTACTCGTTCCCAGTATTTT. Variable domain in full (rest from reference TRBV25-1 and TRBJ2-3): EADIYQTPRYLVIGTGKKITLECSQTMGHDKMYWYQQDPGMELHLIHYSYGVNSTEKGDLSSESTVSRIRTEHFPLTLESARPSHTSQYLCASSGGTGGTRSQYFGPGTRLTVL.

This clone was counted only a few times. The V call is TRBV9, the J call TRBJ2-1; 11 bases fit TRBD2. Germline V lookup: CDR1 SGDLS, CDR2 YYNGEE. V lost 6 bases and J lost 0; bases outside the gene matches: 5. The CDR3 runs to 16 residues. The CDR3 protein is CASTLAGGNSYNEQFF. The CDR3 nucleotides read TGTGCCAGCACCCTAGCGGGGGGTAACTCCTACAATGAGCAGTTCTTC.

This clone showed up just a few times. The gene calls are TRBV18 and TRBJ1-1; TRBD1 might be the D (5 bases). The germline V and J ends were trimmed by 5 bases and 1 base, with 8 bases remaining between them. The CDR3 covers 13 residues. Germline V gene data show CDR1 as KGHSH and CDR2 as LQKENI. The DNA for the CDR3 is TGTGCCAGCTCAGGGGGGACGAACACTGAAGCTTTCTTT. Translating it yields CASSGGTNTEAFF.

This clone was detected a few times. This rearrangement joins TRBV2 to TRBJ2-1; TRBD2 is a possible D gene (5 bases). Germline V gene sequence: CDR1 SNHLY, CDR2 FYNNEI. The CDR3 sequence is 16 residues long. The V end lost 3 bases, the J end lost 6 bases, and 18 bases lay between the germline ends. The CDR3 sequence is CASSDRLALSGNEQFF. In DNA form, the CDR3 reads TGTGCCAGCAGTGATCGGCTAGCATTGAGCGGCAATGAGCAGTTCTTC.

The chain recombines TRBV27 with TRBJ2-5; the match to TRBD1 covers 8 bases. CDR1 is MNHEY and CDR2 is SMNVEV in the germline V gene (reference sequence). Trimming removed 2 bases from V and 4 bases from J; junction bases left unmatched: 9. The CDR3 covers 16 residues. In DNA form, the CDR3 reads TGTGCCAGCAGTTTAAGGGTGACAGGGGTCGGAGAGACCCAGTACTTC. Translating gives CASSLRVTGVGETQYF.

CDR3 residues: CASSLEARSFYNEQFF. CDR3 DNA: TGTGCCAGCAGCTTAGAGGCCAGGTCATTCTACAATGAGCAGTTCTTC. The V and J genes are TRBV11-3 and TRBJ2-1, with D unclear. CDR1 and CDR2 (germline): SGHNT, YENEEA. This CDR3 comprises 16 residues. The V and J ends lost 0 bases and 3 bases respectively, with 12 bases between them.